Listed below are T cell receptor beta chains from one sample, sequenced in a study of identifying expanded T cells in peripheral blood. Here immunoSEQ multiplex PCR was the method, and the copy in TCRdb shows in-frame clones only, minus some. The sample records some 99,000 clones, about nine tenths being singletons. The source material was blood. The receptors originated from a person aged 18-70 years in good health. The CDR3 runs from the conserved cysteine through the conserved F or W. The D gene is left open where the match is weak. A row's size may be missing; if present it is once, few, many or a size class.

D gene: NA
J gene: TRBJ2-1
clone size: NA
CDR3 length: 15
V gene: TRBV7-9
CDR3 protein: CASTPVEGGVYEQFF
CDR3 DNA: TGTGCCAGCACCCCAGTAGAGGGGGGGGTATATGAGCAGTTCTTC

D gene: NA
J gene: TRBJ2-7
clone size: NA
CDR3 length: 12
V gene: TRBV5-1
CDR3 protein: CASSLSSYEQYF
CDR3 DNA: TGCGCCAGCAGCTTGTCCTCTTACGAGCAGTACTTC

D gene: NA
J gene: TRBJ2-2
clone size: NA
CDR3 length: 16
V gene: TRBV6-5
CDR3 protein: CASSYGRRPNTGELFF
CDR3 DNA: TGTGCCAGCAGTTACGGTCGGCGCCCGAACACCGGGGAGCTGTTTTTT

D gene: TRBD1
J gene: TRBJ2-7
clone size: NA
CDR3 length: 15
V gene: TRBV7-9
CDR3 protein: CASSLSGTGLREQYF
CDR3 DNA: TGTGCCAGCAGCTTATCCGGGACAGGGCTGCGCGAGCAGTACTTC

D gene: NA
J gene: TRBJ2-1
clone size: NA
CDR3 length: 15
V gene: TRBV5-1
CDR3 protein: CASSLVAGPYNEQFF
CDR3 DNA: TGCGCCAGCAGCTTGGTTGCGGGGCCGTACAATGAGCAGTTCTTC

D gene: NA
J gene: TRBJ2-3
clone size: once
CDR3 length: 17
V gene: TRBV23-1
CDR3 protein: CASSQRLLLSSTDTQYF
CDR3 DNA: TGCGCCAGCAGTCAAAGGCTCCTACTCTCTAGCACAGATACGCAGTATTTT

D gene: NA
J gene: TRBJ2-7
clone size: NA
CDR3 length: 10
V gene: TRBV30
CDR3 protein: CAWGGYEQYF
CDR3 DNA: TGTGCCTGGGGGGGCTACGAGCAGTACTTC

D gene: NA
J gene: TRBJ1-5
clone size: few
CDR3 length: 14
V gene: TRBV2
CDR3 protein: CASRAQGEGQPQHF
CDR3 DNA: TGTGCCAGCAGGGCGCAAGGGGAAGGTCAGCCCCAGCATTTT

D gene: NA
J gene: TRBJ2-1
clone size: once
CDR3 length: 14
V gene: TRBV5-8
CDR3 protein: CASSFLDSYNEQFF
CDR3 DNA: TGTGCCAGCAGCTTCTTAGATTCCTACAATGAGCAGTTCTTC

D gene: NA
J gene: TRBJ1-4
clone size: NA
CDR3 length: 18
V gene: TRBV28
CDR3 protein: CASSPFEGGVIANEKLFF
CDR3 DNA: TGTGCCAGCAGCCCCTTTGAAGGGGGGGTTATAGCTAATGAAAAACTGTTTTTT

D gene: NA
J gene: TRBJ1-1
clone size: NA
CDR3 length: 16
V gene: TRBV19
CDR3 protein: CASRSGFETLVTEAFF
CDR3 DNA: TGTGCCAGTCGTTCGGGGTTTGAGACATTAGTCACTGAAGCTTTCTTT

D gene: TRBD1
J gene: TRBJ2-7
clone size: NA
CDR3 length: 16
V gene: TRBV7-2
CDR3 protein: CASSAQTGAGGYEQYF
CDR3 DNA: TGTGCCAGCAGCGCCCAGACAGGGGCAGGCGGCTACGAGCAGTACTTC

D gene: NA
J gene: TRBJ2-1
clone size: few
CDR3 length: 16
V gene: TRBV5-6
CDR3 protein: CASSFPSGFGYNEQFF
CDR3 DNA: TGTGCCAGCAGCTTTCCTTCGGGGTTTGGCTACAATGAGCAGTTCTTC

D gene: TRBD2
J gene: TRBJ2-3
clone size: NA
CDR3 length: 16
V gene: TRBV19
CDR3 protein: CASSPRRAGSTDTQYF
CDR3 DNA: TGTGCCAGTAGCCCCAGGAGAGCGGGGAGCACAGATACGCAGTATTTT

D gene: NA
J gene: TRBJ2-2
clone size: once
CDR3 length: 12
V gene: TRBV28
CDR3 protein: CASSLNTGELFF
CDR3 DNA: TGTGCCAGCAGTCTGAACACCGGGGAGCTGTTTTTT

D gene: NA
J gene: TRBJ2-5
clone size: NA
CDR3 length: 13
V gene: TRBV7-9
CDR3 protein: CASSQNIGETQYF
CDR3 DNA: TGTGCCAGCAGCCAGAACATTGGGGAGACCCAGTACTTC

D gene: NA
J gene: TRBJ1-2
clone size: NA
CDR3 length: 15
V gene: TRBV27
CDR3 protein: CASSFGRGLNYGYTF
CDR3 DNA: TGTGCCAGCAGTTTTGGGAGGGGACTAAACTATGGCTACACCTTC

D gene: TRBD1
J gene: TRBJ1-1
clone size: NA
CDR3 length: 15
V gene: TRBV5-8
CDR3 protein: CASSQRGQGDTEAFF
CDR3 DNA: TGTGCCAGCAGCCAACGAGGACAGGGGGACACTGAAGCTTTCTTT

D gene: TRBD2
J gene: TRBJ2-5
clone size: NA
CDR3 length: 15
V gene: TRBV2
CDR3 protein: CASKSGLAGDETQYF
CDR3 DNA: TGTGCCAGCAAATCGGGACTAGCGGGAGACGAGACCCAGTACTTC

D gene: NA
J gene: TRBJ2-7
clone size: NA
CDR3 length: 15
V gene: TRBV9
CDR3 protein: CASSVGPSYSYEQYF
CDR3 DNA: TGTGCCAGCAGCGTAGGCCCAAGTTACTCCTACGAGCAGTACTTC

D gene: NA
J gene: TRBJ1-5
clone size: once
CDR3 length: 13
V gene: TRBV6-5
CDR3 protein: CASSPEGPQPQHF
CDR3 DNA: TGTGCCAGCAGTCCCGAGGGCCCTCAGCCCCAGCATTTT

D gene: NA
J gene: TRBJ2-3
clone size: NA
CDR3 length: 13
V gene: TRBV29-1
CDR3 protein: CSVALSRTDTQYF
CDR3 DNA: TGCAGCGTTGCTTTAAGCCGCACAGATACGCAGTATTTT

D gene: NA
J gene: TRBJ2-3
clone size: NA
CDR3 length: 14
V gene: TRBV11-2
CDR3 protein: CASGSLVRTDTQYF
CDR3 DNA: TGTGCCAGCGGGTCACTAGTCCGCACAGATACGCAGTATTTT

D gene: TRBD2
J gene: TRBJ2-1
clone size: NA
CDR3 length: 14
V gene: TRBV28
CDR3 protein: CASSPDLGGDEQFF
CDR3 DNA: TGTGCCAGCAGTCCGGACTTGGGGGGGGATGAGCAGTTCTTC

D gene: TRBD2
J gene: TRBJ2-1
clone size: NA
CDR3 length: 15
V gene: TRBV11-3
CDR3 protein: CASSLGGAGGDEQFF
CDR3 DNA: TGTGCCAGCAGCTTAGGTGGAGCGGGAGGGGATGAGCAGTTCTTC

D gene: TRBD1
J gene: TRBJ2-1
clone size: NA
CDR3 length: 16
V gene: TRBV28
CDR3 protein: CASSSTGTGTYNEQFF
CDR3 DNA: TGTGCCAGCAGTTCAACCGGGACAGGGACCTACAATGAGCAGTTCTTC

D gene: NA
J gene: TRBJ2-1
clone size: NA
CDR3 length: 12
V gene: TRBV5-1
CDR3 protein: CASSLENNEQFF
CDR3 DNA: TGCGCCAGCAGCTTGGAAAACAATGAGCAGTTCTTC

D gene: TRBD2
J gene: TRBJ2-7
clone size: NA
CDR3 length: 12
V gene: TRBV5-6
CDR3 protein: CASSRGPGGQYF
CDR3 DNA: TGTGCCAGCAGCCGAGGGCCGGGGGGGCAGTACTTC

D gene: TRBD1
J gene: TRBJ2-2
clone size: NA
CDR3 length: 16
V gene: TRBV28
CDR3 protein: CASSFPDRGNTGELFF
CDR3 DNA: TGTGCCAGCAGTTTCCCTGACAGGGGTAACACCGGGGAGCTGTTTTTT

D gene: TRBD2
J gene: TRBJ2-1
clone size: NA
CDR3 length: 15
V gene: TRBV29-1
CDR3 protein: CSVEGSGRALSEQFF
CDR3 DNA: TGCAGCGTTGAAGGCTCCGGGAGGGCCTTATCCGAGCAGTTCTTC

D gene: NA
J gene: TRBJ2-7
clone size: NA
CDR3 length: 15
V gene: TRBV5-3
CDR3 protein: CARSRSYPPSYEQYF
CDR3 DNA: TGTGCCAGAAGCCGGAGTTACCCTCCGTCCTACGAGCAGTACTTC

D gene: NA
J gene: TRBJ2-5
clone size: NA
CDR3 length: 15
V gene: TRBV5-1
CDR3 protein: CASSPGRGGQETQYF
CDR3 DNA: TGCGCCAGCAGCCCGGGTCGAGGGGGCCAAGAGACCCAGTACTTC

D gene: NA
J gene: TRBJ1-2
clone size: NA
CDR3 length: 13
V gene: TRBV28
CDR3 protein: CASSREGSHGYTF
CDR3 DNA: TGTGCCAGCAGTCGAGAAGGGAGTCATGGCTACACCTTC

D gene: TRBD1
J gene: TRBJ2-2
clone size: NA
CDR3 length: 16
V gene: TRBV14
CDR3 protein: CASSPGTGGIGGELFF
CDR3 DNA: TGTGCCAGCAGCCCCGGGACAGGTGGGATCGGCGGGGAGCTGTTTTTT

D gene: NA
J gene: TRBJ1-4
clone size: NA
CDR3 length: 13
V gene: TRBV7-8
CDR3 protein: CASSLATNEKLFF
CDR3 DNA: TGTGCCAGCAGCTTAGCAACTAATGAAAAACTGTTTTTT

D gene: NA
J gene: TRBJ2-7
clone size: NA
CDR3 length: 14
V gene: TRBV7-9
CDR3 protein: CASSLLGPSAEQYF
CDR3 DNA: TGTGCCAGCAGCTTATTGGGACCCTCCGCCGAGCAGTACTTC

D gene: NA
J gene: TRBJ1-4
clone size: NA
CDR3 length: 15
V gene: TRBV29-1
CDR3 protein: CSVGTRQAGGEKLFF
CDR3 DNA: TGCAGCGTTGGCACCAGACAGGCCGGGGGAGAAAAACTGTTTTTT

D gene: NA
J gene: TRBJ2-7
clone size: NA
CDR3 length: 14
V gene: TRBV5-1
CDR3 protein: CASRQGPSSYEQYF
CDR3 DNA: TGCGCCAGCAGGCAGGGTCCGAGCTCCTACGAGCAGTACTTC

D gene: TRBD1
J gene: TRBJ1-3
clone size: NA
CDR3 length: 17
V gene: TRBV6-1
CDR3 protein: CASSGGTGELIGNTIYF
CDR3 DNA: TGTGCCAGCAGTGGCGGGACAGGAGAACTAATCGGAAACACCATATATTTT

D gene: TRBD2
J gene: TRBJ2-5
clone size: NA
CDR3 length: 14
V gene: TRBV7-3
CDR3 protein: CASSPGLAGETQYF
CDR3 DNA: TGTGCCAGCAGCCCCGGACTAGCGGGTGAGACCCAGTACTTC

D gene: NA
J gene: TRBJ1-1
clone size: NA
CDR3 length: 15
V gene: TRBV5-6
CDR3 protein: CASSPLGNPGTEAFF
CDR3 DNA: TGTGCCAGCAGCCCGTTGGGGAATCCGGGCACTGAAGCTTTCTTT

D gene: NA
J gene: TRBJ2-2
clone size: NA
CDR3 length: 13
V gene: TRBV6-4
CDR3 protein: CASSDSVYGELFF
CDR3 DNA: TGTGCCAGCAGTGACTCGGTGTACGGGGAGCTGTTTTTT

D gene: TRBD2
J gene: TRBJ2-2
clone size: NA
CDR3 length: 16
V gene: TRBV11-2
CDR3 protein: CASRIAGGPNTGELFF
CDR3 DNA: TGTGCCAGCAGGATAGCGGGAGGGCCTAACACCGGGGAGCTGTTTTTT

D gene: NA
J gene: TRBJ2-7
clone size: NA
CDR3 length: 13
V gene: TRBV19
CDR3 protein: CASSPTRAYEQYF
CDR3 DNA: TGTGCCAGTAGTCCGACACGAGCCTACGAGCAGTACTTC

D gene: NA
J gene: TRBJ2-2
clone size: NA
CDR3 length: 11
V gene: TRBV20-1
CDR3 protein: CSAREGVGLFF
CDR3 DNA: TGCAGTGCTAGAGAAGGGGTTGGGCTGTTTTTT

D gene: NA
J gene: TRBJ1-6
clone size: NA
CDR3 length: 15
V gene: TRBV7-3
CDR3 protein: CASSLESGNNSPLHF
CDR3 DNA: TGTGCCAGCAGCTTAGAGTCCGGCAATAATTCACCCCTCCACTTT

D gene: NA
J gene: TRBJ1-4
clone size: NA
CDR3 length: 16
V gene: TRBV5-1
CDR3 protein: CASSLGAGHSNEKLFF
CDR3 DNA: TGCGCCAGCAGCTTGGGGGCCGGTCACTCTAATGAAAAACTGTTTTTT

D gene: NA
J gene: TRBJ2-7
clone size: NA
CDR3 length: 15
V gene: TRBV6-6
CDR3 protein: CASSYFLTGSYEQYF
CDR3 DNA: TGTGCCAGCAGTTACTTCCTGACAGGTTCCTACGAGCAGTACTTC

D gene: NA
J gene: TRBJ2-3
clone size: NA
CDR3 length: 14
V gene: TRBV11-2
CDR3 protein: CASRNRQGTDTQYF
CDR3 DNA: TGTGCCAGCAGAAATCGACAGGGCACAGATACGCAGTATTTT

D gene: TRBD1
J gene: TRBJ1-5
clone size: NA
CDR3 length: 15
V gene: TRBV2
CDR3 protein: CASSVVTGDRKPQHF
CDR3 DNA: TGTGCCAGCAGTGTGGTGACAGGGGACCGGAAGCCCCAGCATTTT

D gene: NA
J gene: TRBJ1-3
clone size: NA
CDR3 length: 14
V gene: TRBV29-1
CDR3 protein: CSAVKGEVRNTIYF
CDR3 DNA: TGCAGCGCGGTGAAAGGGGAGGTTAGAAACACCATATATTTT

D gene: NA
J gene: TRBJ2-7
clone size: NA
CDR3 length: 15
V gene: TRBV27
CDR3 protein: CASSLSDSPVHEQYF
CDR3 DNA: TGTGCCAGCAGTTTATCGGACTCCCCAGTACACGAGCAGTACTTC

D gene: TRBD2
J gene: TRBJ2-1
clone size: NA
CDR3 length: 16
V gene: TRBV5-1
CDR3 protein: CASSLLAGISYNEQFF
CDR3 DNA: TGCGCCAGCAGCTTGCTAGCGGGGATTTCCTACAATGAGCAGTTCTTC

D gene: NA
J gene: TRBJ2-1
clone size: NA
CDR3 length: 15
V gene: TRBV5-4
CDR3 protein: CASSSGQSSYNEQFF
CDR3 DNA: TGTGCCAGCAGTTCCGGACAGAGCTCCTACAATGAGCAGTTCTTC

D gene: NA
J gene: TRBJ2-7
clone size: NA
CDR3 length: 13
V gene: TRBV27
CDR3 protein: CASSSFEGHEQYF
CDR3 DNA: TGTGCCAGCAGCTCTTTTGAGGGCCACGAGCAGTACTTC